This T cell receptor beta chain appears in the sequencing data of a study of blood T cell repertoires in COVID-19. The wider study: There were acute and convalescent COVID-19 samples, and they came from the United States, Italy and Spain. Sources were T cells, B-cell-depleted T cells, or PBMCs; the material itself was cDNA or gDNA.

How the authors handled the data: The assay estimated nucleated cells by amplifying reference gene primers. Generated by immunoSEQ multiplex PCR, the TCRdb table keeps only in-frame clones and is missing some. That table supplies the V and J calls and clone size; D and trimming were determined from the DNA. Of more than 75,000 clones detected, approximately 80% appear once; the ten largest clones hold around 14%. V dropped 3 bases and J dropped 4; count of bases not matched to a gene: 0. Germline loops: CDR1 SGHDT, CDR2 YYEEEE. CDR3 length: 13 amino acids. This rearrangement joins TRBV5-6 to TRBJ1-1, with 10 bases identical to TRBD1. The specimen was peripheral blood. The receptor's source is a human donor in a cohort sampled during active COVID-19. This chain's CDR3 is CASSWTGGTEAFF. The CDR3, as DNA: TGTGCCAGCAGCTGGACAGGGGGCACTGAAGCTTTCTTT.